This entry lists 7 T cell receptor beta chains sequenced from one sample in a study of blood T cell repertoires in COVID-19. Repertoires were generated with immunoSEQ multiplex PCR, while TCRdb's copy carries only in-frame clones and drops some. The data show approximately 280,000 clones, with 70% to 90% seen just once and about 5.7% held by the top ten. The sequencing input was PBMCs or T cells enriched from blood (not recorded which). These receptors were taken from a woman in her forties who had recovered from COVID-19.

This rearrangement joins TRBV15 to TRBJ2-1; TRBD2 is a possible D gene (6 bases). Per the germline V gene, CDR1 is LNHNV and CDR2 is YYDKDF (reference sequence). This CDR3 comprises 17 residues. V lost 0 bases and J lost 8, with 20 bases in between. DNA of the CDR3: TGTGCCACCAGCAGAGATCAGGGACTCTTCGGTATCCATGAGCAGTTCTTC. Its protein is CATSRDQGLFGIHEQFF.

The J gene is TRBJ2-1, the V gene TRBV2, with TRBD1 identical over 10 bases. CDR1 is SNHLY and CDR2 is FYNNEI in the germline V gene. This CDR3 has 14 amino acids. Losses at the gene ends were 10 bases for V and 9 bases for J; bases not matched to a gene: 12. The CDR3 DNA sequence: TGTGCCACCCGCCCGGGACAGGGGCTTTCTGAGCAGTTCTTC. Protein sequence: CATRPGQGLSEQFF.

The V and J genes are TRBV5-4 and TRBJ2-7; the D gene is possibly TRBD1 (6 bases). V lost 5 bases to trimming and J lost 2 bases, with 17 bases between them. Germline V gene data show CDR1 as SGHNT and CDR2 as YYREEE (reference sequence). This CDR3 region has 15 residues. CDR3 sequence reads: CASSSDATGTYEQYF. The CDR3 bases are TGTGCCAGCAGTTCGGACGCGACAGGAACCTACGAGCAGTACTTC.

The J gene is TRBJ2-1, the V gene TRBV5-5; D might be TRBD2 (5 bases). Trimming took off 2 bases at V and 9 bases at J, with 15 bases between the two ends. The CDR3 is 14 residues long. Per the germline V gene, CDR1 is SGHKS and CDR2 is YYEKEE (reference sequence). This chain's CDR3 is CASSFAADVGEQFF. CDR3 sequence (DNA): TGTGCCAGCAGCTTTGCAGCGGACGTAGGTGAGCAGTTCTTC. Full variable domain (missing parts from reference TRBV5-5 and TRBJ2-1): DAGVTQSPTHLIKTRGQQVTLRCSPISGHKSVSWYQQVLGQGPQFIFQYYEKEERGRGNFPDRFSARQFPNYSSELNVNALLLGDSALYLCASSFAADVGEQFFGPGTRLTVL.

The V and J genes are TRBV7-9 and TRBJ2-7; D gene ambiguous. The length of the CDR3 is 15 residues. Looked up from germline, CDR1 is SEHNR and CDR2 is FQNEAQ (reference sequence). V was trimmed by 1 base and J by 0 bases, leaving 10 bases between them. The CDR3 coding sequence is TGTGCCAGCAGCTTAGGGGCAGAGCTCTCCTACGAGCAGTACTTC. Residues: CASSLGAELSYEQYF. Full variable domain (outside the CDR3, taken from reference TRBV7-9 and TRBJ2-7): DTGVSQNPRHKITKRGQNVTFRCDPISEHNRLYWYRQTLGQGPEFLTYFQNEAQLEKSRLLSDRFSAERPKGSFSTLEIQRTEQGDSAMYLCASSLGAELSYEQYFGPGTRLTVT.

The CDR3 spells CASSYDRAAVNEKLFF. DNA for the CDR3: TGTGCCAGCAGTTACGACAGGGCCGCCGTTAATGAAAAACTGTTTTTT. This chain links TRBV6-5 with TRBJ1-4; 7 bases are a match to TRBD1. Germline V gene sequence: CDR1 MNHEY, CDR2 SVGAGI. V gave up 2 bases and J gave up 4 bases; unmatched junction bases: 7. The CDR3 is 16 amino acids.

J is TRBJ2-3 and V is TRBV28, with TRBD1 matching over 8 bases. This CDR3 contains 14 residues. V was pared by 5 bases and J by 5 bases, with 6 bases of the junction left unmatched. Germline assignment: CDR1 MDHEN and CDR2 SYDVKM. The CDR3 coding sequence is TGTGCCAGCAGTATAGACAGGGGAGTAGATACGCAGTATTTT. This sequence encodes CASSIDRGVDTQYF.